The 18 T cell receptor beta chains below come from one sample, sequenced in a study of shared clonotypes between healthy human individuals. The repertoire was sequenced with immunoSEQ multiplex PCR; TCRdb's copy has only in-frame clones and lacks some. The table records over a million clones, 95% to 99% of them present only once. The sequenced material came from naive CD4+ T cells sorted from blood. As to subset: CD45RA+ positively selected. These receptor sequences come from a man between 25 and 39 years old in good health.

V is TRBV2 and J is TRBJ2-1, with TRBD2 identical over 10 bases. Trimming took 3 bases from V and 9 from J; bases not matched to a gene: 8. The CDR3 has 15 amino acids. The germline V gene encodes CDR1 SNHLY and CDR2 FYNNEI. CDR3 amino acids: CASSESGRAFSEQFF. The CDR3 DNA follows: TGTGCCAGCAGTGAGAGCGGGAGGGCCTTCAGTGAGCAGTTCTTC.

The rearrangement uses TRBV6-1 and TRBJ2-1, with a tentative D call TRBD2 (6 bases). V was trimmed by 1 base and J by 7 bases, leaving 14 bases between them. CDR3 length: 15 residues. The germline CDR1 and CDR2 sequences are MNHNS and SASEGT. CDR3 sequence (DNA): TGTGCCAGCAGTGAAGTAGTATGGAGGGCGAATGAGCAGTTCTTC. Amino acid sequence: CASSEVVWRANEQFF.

The V and J genes are TRBV5-4 and TRBJ1-2, with 7 bases that match TRBD1. Germline CDR1 SGHNT, CDR2 YYREEE (reference sequence). This CDR3 has 13 residues. V lost 0 bases and J lost 8; bases outside the gene matches: 4. The CDR3 nucleotides are TGTGCCAGCAGCTTGGCCGGGACAGACGGCTACACCTTC. This encodes CASSLAGTDGYTF.

This chain uses TRBV6-5 with TRBJ2-2; weak D call: TRBD1 (6 bases). Germline CDR1 is MNHEY and CDR2 is SVGAGI. V lost 10 bases to trimming and J lost 0 bases, with 9 bases between them. The CDR3 runs 13 residues. The CDR3 reads CATSGANTGELFF. DNA for the CDR3: TGTGCCACCTCAGGGGCGAACACCGGGGAGCTGTTTTTT.

The chain carries TRBV27 and TRBJ1-1; the D is unclear. The V end lost 5 bases, the J end lost 11 bases, and 21 bases lay between the germline ends. This CDR3 region has 14 residues. The germline gives CDR1 MNHEY, CDR2 SMNVEV (reference sequence). CDR3 amino acids: CASSANLKGFGAFF. In DNA, the CDR3 is TGTGCCAGCAGTGCTAACCTAAAGGGATTTGGGGCTTTCTTT.

The chain employs TRBV9 and TRBJ2-1; TRBD2 matches 10 bases. Trimming removed 1 base from V and 4 bases from J; junction bases left unmatched: 2. The CDR3 runs 15 residues. Per the germline V gene, CDR1 is SGDLS and CDR2 is YYNGEE. The CDR3 DNA sequence: TGTGCCAGCAGCGTATCTAGCGGGGGTTACAATGAGCAGTTCTTC. Protein sequence: CASSVSSGGYNEQFF.

The CDR3 loop is CASSLSGTHYEQYF. As DNA, the CDR3 is TGTGCCAGCAGCTTATCGGGGACGCACTACGAGCAGTACTTC. This rearrangement joins TRBV13 to TRBJ2-7; the D call may be TRBD1 or TRBD2 (5 bases each). The germline V gene has CDR1 PRHDT and CDR2 FYEKMQ (reference sequence). The CDR3 is 14 residues long. V was trimmed by 2 bases and J by 3 bases, leaving 11 bases between them.

The chain has TRBV2 and TRBJ2-7; D ambiguous. The V end lost 4 bases, the J end lost 2 bases, and 15 bases lay between the germline ends. CDR1 and CDR2 from the germline V gene are SNHLY and FYNNEI. The CDR3 covers 15 residues. For the CDR3, the DNA is TGTGCCAGCAGTGTCGGTCGAGAAACGGCCTACGAGCAGTACTTC. Amino acid sequence: CASSVGRETAYEQYF.

This sequence joins TRBV6-6 and TRBJ1-2; D ambiguous. This CDR3 comprises 14 residues. Trimming pared 7 bases from V and 3 bases from J, leaving 15 bases between. Germline V gene lookup returns CDR1 MNHNY and CDR2 SVGAGI (reference sequence). The CDR3 protein is CASTPQAEYYGYTF. The CDR3 DNA sequence: TGTGCCAGCACCCCTCAGGCAGAATACTATGGCTACACCTTC.

This chain uses TRBV29-1 with TRBJ2-2, with 12 positions matching TRBD2. This CDR3 has 14 amino acids. Germline CDR1 SQVTM, CDR2 ANQGSEA. J was trimmed by 7 bases and V by 4 bases; bases with no gene match: 4. The CDR3 bases are TGCAGCGTTGGTCCGGGACTAGCGGGCGGGGAGCTGTTTTTT. Translated: CSVGPGLAGGELFF.

Worth noting for this clone: Other DNA sequences in the sample encode the same CDR3. V gene TRBV5-6 combines with J gene TRBJ1-2; 7 bases match TRBD1. V was clipped by 1 base and J by 8 bases; unmatched bases: 5. The CDR3 has 13 residues. CDR1 is SGHDT and CDR2 is YYEEEE in the germline V gene. The CDR3 here is CASSLRQGIGYTF. The DNA for the CDR3 is TGTGCCAGCAGCTTGCGACAGGGTATCGGCTACACCTTC.

This rearrangement joins TRBV18 to TRBJ2-6, with D perhaps matching TRBD1 (6 bases). The CDR3 is 16 amino acids. The germline gives CDR1 KGHSH, CDR2 LQKENI. The V and J ends lost 3 bases and 2 bases respectively, with 11 bases between them. Written as DNA, the CDR3 is TGTGCCAGCTCACCGGGACAAGGTGCTGGGGCCAACGTCCTGACTTTC. Translation: CASSPGQGAGANVLTF. Supplemented by reference TRBV18 and TRBJ2-6, the full variable domain reads NAGVMQNPRHLVRRRGQEARLRCSPMKGHSHVYWYRQLPEEGLKFMVYLQKENIIDESGMPKERFSAEFPKEGPSILRIQQVVRGDSAAYFCASSPGQGAGANVLTFGAGSRLTVL.

This chain links TRBV30 with TRBJ2-1; D uncertain. The length of the CDR3 is 12 residues. V was pared by 7 bases and J by 0 bases, with 7 bases between. The germline V gene encodes CDR1 GTSNPN and CDR2 SVGIG (reference sequence). In DNA form, the CDR3 reads TGTGCCTTAATAGACTCCTACAATGAGCAGTTCTTC. Translating gives CALIDSYNEQFF. The complete variable domain, with remaining parts taken from reference TRBV30 and TRBJ2-1, reads SQTIHQWPATLVQPVGSPLSLECTVEGTSNPNLYWYRQAAGRGLQLLFYSVGIGQISSEVPQNLSASRPQDRQFILSSKKLLLSDSGFYLCALIDSYNEQFFGPGTRLTVL.

The rearrangement uses TRBV9 and TRBJ2-3; 8 nucleotides line up with TRBD2. The CDR3 consists of 16 residues. Losses at the gene ends were 0 bases for V and 7 bases for J; bases not matched to a gene: 10. CDR1 and CDR2 from the germline V gene are SGDLS and YYNGEE. CDR3 DNA: TGTGCCAGCAGCGTAGATCCGGGGGGGTCGGTGAATACGCAGTATTTT. Amino acids: CASSVDPGGSVNTQYF.

J is TRBJ2-1 and V is TRBV10-2, with 12 bases that match TRBD2. The trim removed 6 bases at V and 14 bases at J, leaving 14 bases unmatched. The CDR3 has 15 amino acids. Germline CDR1 and CDR2: WSHSY and SAAADI. CDR3 loop: CASRGLAASGRAKFF. Here the CDR3 DNA reads TGCGCCAGCAGGGGCCTAGCGGCTAGCGGGAGGGCCAAGTTCTTC.

The chain recombines TRBV19 with TRBJ1-4; weak D call: TRBD1 (5 bases). V dropped 4 bases and J dropped 0 bases, with 12 bases sitting between them. Germline CDR1 is LNHDA and CDR2 is SQIVND (reference sequence). The CDR3 is 16 amino acids. The CDR3 protein is CASSSGHIATNEKLFF. In DNA, the CDR3 is TGTGCCAGTAGTAGCGGACATATTGCAACTAATGAAAAACTGTTTTTT.

The J gene is TRBJ1-3, the V gene TRBV2; D uncertain. Between the trimmed V and J ends, which lost 5 bases and 4 bases, there was a span of 9 bases. The CDR3 has 13 amino acids. Germline V gene sequence: CDR1 SNHLY, CDR2 FYNNEI. As DNA, the CDR3 is TGTGCCAGCAGTAGCCTCGGGGGAAACACCATATATTTT. Translated: CASSSLGGNTIYF. The complete variable domain, with remaining parts taken from reference TRBV2 and TRBJ1-3, reads EPEVTQTPSHQVTQMGQEVILRCVPISNHLYFYWYRQILGQKVEFLVSFYNNEISEKSEIFDDQFSVERPDGSNFTLKIRSTKLEDSAMYFCASSSLGGNTIYFGEGSWLTVV.

The count of this clone is one. The J gene is TRBJ2-5, the V gene TRBV9, with D maybe TRBD2 (6 bases). With 4 bases removed from V and 2 bases from J, the gap between germline ends came to 12 bases. The germline V gene encodes CDR1 SGDLS and CDR2 YYNGEE. The CDR3 length is 14 residues. CDR3 sequence: CASSPRDLQETQYF. The CDR3 DNA follows: TGTGCCAGCAGCCCTCGGGACTTACAAGAGACCCAGTACTTC.